This entry lists 10 T cell receptor beta chains sequenced from one sample in a study of T cell responses to AZD1222 COVID-19 vaccine. Method: immunoSEQ multiplex PCR; TCRdb's copy keeps in-frame clones and lacks some. The repertoire consists of approximately 80,000 clones, with 70% to 90% occurring once and the leading ten covering roughly a tenth. Sequencing was performed on peripheral blood, taken 28 days after the second AZD1222 dose. All receptors come from an adult who received the AZD1222 COVID-19 vaccine.

The chain combines TRBV4-2 with TRBJ2-7; TRBD1 matches at 9 bases. The CDR3 contains 15 residues. The germline gives CDR1 LGHNA, CDR2 YNFKEQ. V lost 0 bases and J lost 2; bases outside the gene matches: 2. The CDR3 loop reads CASSQEGTGTYEQYF. CDR3 in DNA: TGTGCCAGCAGCCAAGAGGGGACAGGGACCTACGAGCAGTACTTC.

The V gene is TRBV4-1, the J gene TRBJ2-2; 7 nucleotides agree with TRBD1. Germline V gene lookup returns CDR1 MGHRA and CDR2 YSYEKL. The CDR3 loop spans 16 amino acids. V dropped 0 bases and J dropped 0; count of bases not matched to a gene: 1. The CDR3 here is CASSQDDRANTGELFF. In nucleotides, the CDR3 is TGCGCCAGCAGCCAAGATGACAGGGCGAACACCGGGGAGCTGTTTTTT.

The chain links TRBV9 to TRBJ2-3; D is unresolved. The CDR3 has 14 amino acids. The V end was cut by 4 bases, the J end by 1 base, with 10 bases between. CDR1 and CDR2 from the germline V gene are SGDLS and YYNGEE. Here the CDR3 DNA reads TGTGCCAGCAGCCCCTCCTCCCGCACAGATACGCAGTATTTT. Translated, it gives CASSPSSRTDTQYF.

The J gene is TRBJ2-1, the V gene TRBV9; 8 bases are shared with TRBD1. Germline CDR1 SGDLS, CDR2 YYNGEE. CDR3 size: 14 residues. J lost 9 bases, V lost 4 bases, and 9 bases had no gene match. The CDR3 sequence: CASSTGTGWGEQFF. CDR3 nucleotides: TGTGCCAGCAGCACCGGGACAGGTTGGGGTGAGCAGTTCTTC.

This clone qualifies as medium-sized. The chain recombines TRBV9 with TRBJ2-1; D gene ambiguous. V dropped 3 bases and J dropped 5 bases, with 12 bases sitting between them. The CDR3 length is 14 residues. CDR1 is SGDLS, CDR2 YYNGEE, per germline. The CDR3 loop reads CASSARSYNNEQFF. In nucleotides, the CDR3 is TGTGCCAGCAGCGCCCGCAGCTATAACAATGAGCAGTTCTTC.

This rearrangement joins TRBV27 to TRBJ2-3, with D unresolved. CDR1 MNHEY and CDR2 SMNVEV come from the germline V gene (reference sequence). There are 13 residues in the CDR3. The ends were cut back, 7 bases at V and 0 bases at J, with 8 bases in the middle. The CDR3, as DNA: TGTGCCAGCAAGATCCTGAGCACAGATACGCAGTATTTT. This sequence encodes CASKILSTDTQYF.

The chain combines TRBV18 with TRBJ2-7; the D gene is possibly TRBD2 (5 bases). From germline, CDR1 is KGHSH and CDR2 LQKENI. Between the trimmed V and J ends, which lost 9 bases and 6 bases, there was a span of 18 bases. The CDR3 consists of 13 residues. The CDR3 is CASSELGSAEQYF. DNA for the CDR3: TGTGCCAGTTCGGAGTTGGGGAGCGCCGAGCAGTACTTC.

Note on this clone: Other DNA sequences within the sample encode an identical CDR3. The V and J genes are TRBV9 and TRBJ1-3, with D uncertain. The CDR3 is 16 amino acids. Germline-derived CDR1 and CDR2 are SGDLS and YYNGEE. V shed 4 bases and J shed 9 bases, with 23 bases lying between them. The CDR3, as DNA: TGTGCCAGCAGCCCCCAGACCGGAAACACCGGTGGCACCATATATTTT. Amino acid sequence: CASSPQTGNTGGTIYF.

The chain links TRBV10-3 to TRBJ2-5; the D gene could be TRBD1 or TRBD2 (6 bases each). This CDR3 is 15 amino acids long. The germline V gene encodes CDR1 ENHRY and CDR2 SYGVKD. Trimming shortened V by 5 bases and J by 5 bases, and 18 bases separated the two germline ends. This CDR3 is CAISTPGGGWETQYF. CDR3 nucleotide sequence: TGTGCCATCAGTACGCCCGGGGGCGGGTGGGAGACCCAGTACTTC.

This chain uses TRBV4-1 with TRBJ2-1; no clear D. The CDR3 runs 16 residues. In germline, CDR1 is MGHRA, CDR2 YSYEKL. Trimming shortened V by 0 bases and J by 6 bases, and 15 bases separated the two germline ends. CDR3 in DNA: TGCGCCAGCAGCCAAGATGGGCAGACGGCCTTCAATGAGCAGTTCTTC. Translating it yields CASSQDGQTAFNEQFF.